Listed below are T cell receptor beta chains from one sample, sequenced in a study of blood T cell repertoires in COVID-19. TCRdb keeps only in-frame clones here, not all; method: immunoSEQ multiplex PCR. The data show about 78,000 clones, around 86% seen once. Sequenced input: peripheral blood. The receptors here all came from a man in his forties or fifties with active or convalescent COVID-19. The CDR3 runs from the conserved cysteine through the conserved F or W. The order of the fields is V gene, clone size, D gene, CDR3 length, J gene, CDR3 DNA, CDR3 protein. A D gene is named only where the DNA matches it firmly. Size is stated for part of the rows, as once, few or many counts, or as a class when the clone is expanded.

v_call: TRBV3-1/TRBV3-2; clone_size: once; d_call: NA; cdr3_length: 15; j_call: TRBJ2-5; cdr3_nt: TGTGCCAGCAGCCAATTCGGCAGGGGTCAAGAGACCCAGTACTTC; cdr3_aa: CASSQFGRGQETQYF
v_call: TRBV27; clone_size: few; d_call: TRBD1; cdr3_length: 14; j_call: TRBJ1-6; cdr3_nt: TGTGCCGTACAACAGGGGGCCTTTCGGTCACCCCTCCACTTT; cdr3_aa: CAVQQGAFRSPLHF
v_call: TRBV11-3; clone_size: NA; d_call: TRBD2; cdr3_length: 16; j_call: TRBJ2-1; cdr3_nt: TGTGCCAGCAGCTTAGGAGGACTAGCGAACTACAATGAGCAGTTCTTC; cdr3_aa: CASSLGGLANYNEQFF
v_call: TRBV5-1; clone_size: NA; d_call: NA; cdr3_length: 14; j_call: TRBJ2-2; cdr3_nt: TGCGCCAGCAGCTTGACAGCGAACACCGGGGAGCTGTTTTTT; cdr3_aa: CASSLTANTGELFF
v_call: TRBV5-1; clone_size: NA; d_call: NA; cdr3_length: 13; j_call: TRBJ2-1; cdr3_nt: TGCGCCAGCAGCCTTGGGGGCATGAATGAGCAGTTCTTC; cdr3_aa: CASSLGGMNEQFF
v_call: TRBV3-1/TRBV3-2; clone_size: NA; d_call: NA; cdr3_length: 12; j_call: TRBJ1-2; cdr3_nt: TGTGCCAGCAGCCTAAGGGGAGGCGGCTACACCTTC; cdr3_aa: CASSLRGGGYTF
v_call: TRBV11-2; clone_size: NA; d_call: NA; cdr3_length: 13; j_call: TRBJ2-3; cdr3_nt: TGTGCCAGCAGTTTCCATTCCACAGATACGCAGTATTTT; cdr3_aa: CASSFHSTDTQYF
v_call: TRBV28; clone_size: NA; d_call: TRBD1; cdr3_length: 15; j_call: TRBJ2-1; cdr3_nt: TGTGCCAGCATCTCCGGGACAGGGAGTATCAATGAGCAGTTCTTC; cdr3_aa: CASISGTGSINEQFF
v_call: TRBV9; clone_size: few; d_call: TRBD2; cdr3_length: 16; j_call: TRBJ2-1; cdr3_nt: TGTGCCAGCAGCCCCCCAGCGGGGGTGAGCTACAATGAGCAGTTCTTC; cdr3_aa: CASSPPAGVSYNEQFF
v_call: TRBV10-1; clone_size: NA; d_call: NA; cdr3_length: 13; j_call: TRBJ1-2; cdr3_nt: TGCGCCAGCAGTGAGAGCGCCTTTTGGGGCTACACCTTC; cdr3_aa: CASSESAFWGYTF
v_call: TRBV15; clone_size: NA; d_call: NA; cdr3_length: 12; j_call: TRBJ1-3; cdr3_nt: TGTGCCACCAGCGCCAGTGGAAACACCATATATTTT; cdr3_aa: CATSASGNTIYF
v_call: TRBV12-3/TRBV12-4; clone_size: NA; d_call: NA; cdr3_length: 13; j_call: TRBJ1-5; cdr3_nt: TGTGCCAGCAGTTTATGGGACACCCAGCCCCAGCATTTT; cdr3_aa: CASSLWDTQPQHF
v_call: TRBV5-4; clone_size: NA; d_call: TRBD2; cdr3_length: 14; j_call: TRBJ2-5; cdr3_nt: TGTGCCAGCAGCTTAATCCGGGAGGGCAGCGACCAGTACTTC; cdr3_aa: CASSLIREGSDQYF
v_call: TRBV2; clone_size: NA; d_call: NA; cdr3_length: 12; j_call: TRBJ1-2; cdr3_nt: TGTGCCAGCAGTCCCACTAACTATGGCTACACCTTC; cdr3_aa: CASSPTNYGYTF
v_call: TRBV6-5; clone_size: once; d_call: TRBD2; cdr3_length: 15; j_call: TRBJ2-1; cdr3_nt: TGTGCCGCGGTGCTAGCGGGGGGGCCGTCCAATGAGCAGTTCTTC; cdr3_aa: CAAVLAGGPSNEQFF
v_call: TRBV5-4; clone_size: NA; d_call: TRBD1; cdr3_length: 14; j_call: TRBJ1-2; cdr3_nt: TGTGCCAGCAGGGCGAGGGACAGGTGGGATGGCTACACCTTC; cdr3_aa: CASRARDRWDGYTF
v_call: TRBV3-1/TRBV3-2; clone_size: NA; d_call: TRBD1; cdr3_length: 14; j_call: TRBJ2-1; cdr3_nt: TGTGCCAGCAGCCAAGAGGTGACAGGGGGTGAGCAGTTCTTC; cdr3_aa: CASSQEVTGGEQFF
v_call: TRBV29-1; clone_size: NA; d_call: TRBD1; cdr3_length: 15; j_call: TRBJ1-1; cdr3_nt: TGCAGCGTTGATGGCGGGACAGGGGCGAACACTGAAGCTTTCTTT; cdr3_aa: CSVDGGTGANTEAFF
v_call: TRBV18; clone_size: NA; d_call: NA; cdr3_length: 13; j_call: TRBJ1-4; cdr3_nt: TGTGCCAGCTCACCAGACCGGGATGAAAAACTGTTTTTT; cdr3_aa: CASSPDRDEKLFF
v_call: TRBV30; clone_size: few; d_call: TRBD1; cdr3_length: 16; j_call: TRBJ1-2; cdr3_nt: TGTGCCTGGAGAGAGTTTGGGACAGGGGGCGGAGATGGCTACACCTTC; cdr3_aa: CAWREFGTGGGDGYTF
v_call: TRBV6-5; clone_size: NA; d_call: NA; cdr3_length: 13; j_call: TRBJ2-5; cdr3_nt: TGTGCCAGCAGTTACTCGAGAGGAGAGACCCAGTACTTC; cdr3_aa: CASSYSRGETQYF
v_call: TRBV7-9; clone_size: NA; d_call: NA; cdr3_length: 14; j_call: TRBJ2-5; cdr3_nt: TGTGCCAGCAGCTCTTTACAGGGCGGAGAGACCCAGTACTTC; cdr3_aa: CASSSLQGGETQYF
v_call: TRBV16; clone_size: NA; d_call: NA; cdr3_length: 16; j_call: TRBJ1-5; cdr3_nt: TGTGCCAGCAGCCGCCAAGGGGAAGGCAGCAATCAGCCCCAGCATTTT; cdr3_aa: CASSRQGEGSNQPQHF
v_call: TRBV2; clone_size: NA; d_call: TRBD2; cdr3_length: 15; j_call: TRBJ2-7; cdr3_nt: TGTGCCAGCAGGGGCGGACTAGCAATTACCTACGAGCAGTACTTC; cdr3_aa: CASRGGLAITYEQYF
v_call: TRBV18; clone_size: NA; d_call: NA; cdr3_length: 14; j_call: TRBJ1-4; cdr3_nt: TGTGCCAGCTCACCAGGACAGACTAATGAAAAACTGTTTTTT; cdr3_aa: CASSPGQTNEKLFF
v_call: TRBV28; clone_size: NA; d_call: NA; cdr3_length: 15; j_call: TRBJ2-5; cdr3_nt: TGTGCCAGCAGTCAGAAACTGCGGTACCAAGAGACCCAGTACTTC; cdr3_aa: CASSQKLRYQETQYF
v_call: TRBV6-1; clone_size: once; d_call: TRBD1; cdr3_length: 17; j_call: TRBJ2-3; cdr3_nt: TGTGCCAGCAGTGAAACCCAAGGACAGGGGGGCACAGATACGCAGTATTTT; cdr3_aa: CASSETQGQGGTDTQYF
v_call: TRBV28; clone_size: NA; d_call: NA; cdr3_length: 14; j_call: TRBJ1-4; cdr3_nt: TGTGCCAGCAGCAGTGGGGGAGGTAATGAAAAACTGTTTTTT; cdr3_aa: CASSSGGGNEKLFF
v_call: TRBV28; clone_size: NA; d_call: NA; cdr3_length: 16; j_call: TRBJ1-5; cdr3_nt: TGTGCCAGCAGTTCCACCGGGACATATAGCAATCAGCCCCAGCATTTT; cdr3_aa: CASSSTGTYSNQPQHF
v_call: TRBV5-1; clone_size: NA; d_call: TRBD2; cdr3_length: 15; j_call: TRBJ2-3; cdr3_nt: TGCGCCAGCAGCTTAAGCGGGGGCGGCACAGATACGCAGTATTTT; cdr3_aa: CASSLSGGGTDTQYF
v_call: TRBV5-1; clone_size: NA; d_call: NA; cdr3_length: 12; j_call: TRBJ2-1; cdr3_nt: TGCGCCAGCAGCCCCGAGACAGGAATGCAGTTCTTC; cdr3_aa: CASSPETGMQFF
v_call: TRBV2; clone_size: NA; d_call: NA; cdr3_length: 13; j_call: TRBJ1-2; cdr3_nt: TGTGCCAGCAGTGACCCAGGGGACTATGGCTACACCTTC; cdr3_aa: CASSDPGDYGYTF
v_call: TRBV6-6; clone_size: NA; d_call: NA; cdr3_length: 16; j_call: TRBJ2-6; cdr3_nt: TGTGCCAGCAGCCTTCTGGGGGCGGCTGGGGCCAACGTCCTGACTTTC; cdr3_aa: CASSLLGAAGANVLTF
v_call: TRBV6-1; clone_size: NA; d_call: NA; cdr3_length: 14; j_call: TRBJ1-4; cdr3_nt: TGTGCCAGCAGTGAATTTGAGGGCGATGAAAAACTGTTTTTT; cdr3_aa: CASSEFEGDEKLFF
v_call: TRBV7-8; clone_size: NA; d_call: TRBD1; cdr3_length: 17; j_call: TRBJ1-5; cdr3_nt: TGTGCCAGCAGCTTTGGGACAGGGCTTTATAGCAATCAGCCCCAGCATTTT; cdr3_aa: CASSFGTGLYSNQPQHF
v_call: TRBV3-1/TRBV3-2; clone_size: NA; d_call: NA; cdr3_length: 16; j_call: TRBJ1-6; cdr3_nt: TGTGCCAGCAGCCTCGGATCCAGGGTCGGGAATTCACCCCTCCACTTT; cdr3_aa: CASSLGSRVGNSPLHF
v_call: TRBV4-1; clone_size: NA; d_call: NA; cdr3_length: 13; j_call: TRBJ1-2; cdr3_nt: TGCGCCAGCAGCCAAGATCGAGGGCATGGCTACACCTTC; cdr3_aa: CASSQDRGHGYTF
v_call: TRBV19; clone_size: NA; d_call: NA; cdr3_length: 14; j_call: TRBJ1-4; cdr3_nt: TGTGCCAGTAGCCTAGGGGGGGTCGGTGAAAAACTGTTTTTT; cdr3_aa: CASSLGGVGEKLFF
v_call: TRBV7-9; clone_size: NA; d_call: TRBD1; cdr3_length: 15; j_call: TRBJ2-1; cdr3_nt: TGTGCCAGCAGCTTGCAGGGGGCTCGGGACAATGAGCAGTTCTTC; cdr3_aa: CASSLQGARDNEQFF
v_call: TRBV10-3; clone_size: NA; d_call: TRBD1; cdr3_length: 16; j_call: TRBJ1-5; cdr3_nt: TGTGCCATCAGCGAGGACAGGGGGTTGAGCAATCAGCCCCAGCATTTT; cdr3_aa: CAISEDRGLSNQPQHF
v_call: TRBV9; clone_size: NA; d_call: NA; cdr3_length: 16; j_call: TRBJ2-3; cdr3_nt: TGTGCCAGCAGCGCCGAGGGACACTCTAGCACAGATACGCAGTATTTT; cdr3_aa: CASSAEGHSSTDTQYF
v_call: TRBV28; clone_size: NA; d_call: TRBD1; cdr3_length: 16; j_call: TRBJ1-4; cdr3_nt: TGTGCCAGCAGCTCAATGCGAGGGACAGGGGTTGAAAAACTGTTTTTT; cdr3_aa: CASSSMRGTGVEKLFF
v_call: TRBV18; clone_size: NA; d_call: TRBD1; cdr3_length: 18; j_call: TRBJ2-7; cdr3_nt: TGTGCCAGCTCCCCCGGGACAGGGGGTTCCCGTAGGGGAGGCGAGCAGTACTTC; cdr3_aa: CASSPGTGGSRRGGEQYF
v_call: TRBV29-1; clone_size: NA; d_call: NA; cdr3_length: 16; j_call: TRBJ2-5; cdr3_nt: TGCAGCGCCTGTTGCCCCCTACAAACAGAACAAGAGACCCAGTACTTC; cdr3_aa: CSACCPLQTEQETQYF
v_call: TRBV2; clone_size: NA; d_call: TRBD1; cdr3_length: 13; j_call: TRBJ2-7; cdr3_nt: TGTGCCAGCACCCTGACAGGGCCCGACGAGCAGTACTTC; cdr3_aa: CASTLTGPDEQYF